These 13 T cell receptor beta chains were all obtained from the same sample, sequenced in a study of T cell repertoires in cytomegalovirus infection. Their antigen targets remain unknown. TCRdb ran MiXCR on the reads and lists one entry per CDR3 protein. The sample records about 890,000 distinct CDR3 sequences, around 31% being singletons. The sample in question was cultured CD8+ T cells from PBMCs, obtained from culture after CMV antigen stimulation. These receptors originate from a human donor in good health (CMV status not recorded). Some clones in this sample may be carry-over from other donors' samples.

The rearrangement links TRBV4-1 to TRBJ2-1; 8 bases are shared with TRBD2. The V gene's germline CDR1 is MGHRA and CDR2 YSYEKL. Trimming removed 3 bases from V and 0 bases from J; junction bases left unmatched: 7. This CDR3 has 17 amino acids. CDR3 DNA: TGCGCCAGCAGCCACCCAACTAGCGGAAGCTCCTACAATGAGCAGTTCTTC. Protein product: CASSHPTSGSSYNEQFF.

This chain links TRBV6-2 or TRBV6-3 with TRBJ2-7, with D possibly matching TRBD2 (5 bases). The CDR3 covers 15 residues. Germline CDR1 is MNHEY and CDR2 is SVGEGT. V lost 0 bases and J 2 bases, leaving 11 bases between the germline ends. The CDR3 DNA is TGTGCCAGCAGTTACTCCGGGGTAGGGACCTACGAGCAGTACGTC. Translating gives CASSYSGVGTYEQYV.

CDR3 loop: CASSGIRAGRIMNEQYF. In DNA, the CDR3 is TGTGCCAGCAGTGGAATAAGGGCAGGGAGAATAATGAACGAGCAGTACTTC. This chain links TRBV25-1 with TRBJ2-7; D might be TRBD1 or TRBD2, each matching 5 bases. This CDR3 is 17 amino acids long. Trimming removed 4 bases from V and 5 bases from J, with 24 bases in between. Germline V gene sequence: CDR1 MGHDK, CDR2 SYGVNS.

The CDR3 region has the DNA TGTGCCAGCACGGATCCGAGGAATGAGCAGTTCTTC. Encoded protein: CASTDPRNEQFF. This chain uses TRBV12-3 or TRBV12-4 with TRBJ2-1, with D unclear. The CDR3 runs 12 residues. Deletions cut 7 bases from V and 7 bases from J, with 11 bases between.

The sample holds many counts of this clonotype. The DNA of the CDR3 is TGTGCCAGCAGCTTAGGGGGCGAGTACCTCACTCCTTACACTGAAGCTTTCTTT. Translating it yields CASSLGGEYLTPYTEAFF. V and J are TRBV7-8 and TRBJ1-1; D might be TRBD1 (5 bases). Deletions cut 1 base from V and 3 bases from J, with 21 bases between. Germline values: CDR1 SGHVS, CDR2 FQNEAQ. The CDR3 is made up of 18 amino acids.

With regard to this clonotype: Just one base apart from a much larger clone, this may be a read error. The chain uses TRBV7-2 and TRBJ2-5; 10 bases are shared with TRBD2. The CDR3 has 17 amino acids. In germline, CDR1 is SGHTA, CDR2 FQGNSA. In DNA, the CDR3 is TGTGTCAGCAGCTTATCTAGCGGGGGATTCGAATGGGAGACCCAGTACTTC. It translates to CVSSLSSGGFEWETQYF.

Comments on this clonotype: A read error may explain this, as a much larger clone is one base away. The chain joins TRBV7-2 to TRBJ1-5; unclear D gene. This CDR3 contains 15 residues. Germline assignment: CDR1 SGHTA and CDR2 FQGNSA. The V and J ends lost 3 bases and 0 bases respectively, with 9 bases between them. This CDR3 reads CASSLVFYSNQPQHF. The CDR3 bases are TGTGCCAGCAGCTTGGTCTTCTATAGCAATCAGCCCCAGCATTTT.

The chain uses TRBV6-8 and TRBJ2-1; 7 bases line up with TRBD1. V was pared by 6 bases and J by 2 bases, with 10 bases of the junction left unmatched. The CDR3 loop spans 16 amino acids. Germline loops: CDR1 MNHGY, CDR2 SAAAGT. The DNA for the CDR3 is TGTGCCAGCAGGGCTACTGAGGGGGCCACCTACAATGAGCAGTTCTTC. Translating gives CASRATEGATYNEQFF.

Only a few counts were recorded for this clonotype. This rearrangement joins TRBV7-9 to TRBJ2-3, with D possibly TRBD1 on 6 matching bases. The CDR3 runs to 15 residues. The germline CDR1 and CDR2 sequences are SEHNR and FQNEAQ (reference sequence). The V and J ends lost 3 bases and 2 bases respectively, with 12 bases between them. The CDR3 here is CASSFGQGITDTQYF. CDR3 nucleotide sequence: TGTGCCAGCAGCTTTGGGCAGGGGATCACAGATACGCAGTATTTT.

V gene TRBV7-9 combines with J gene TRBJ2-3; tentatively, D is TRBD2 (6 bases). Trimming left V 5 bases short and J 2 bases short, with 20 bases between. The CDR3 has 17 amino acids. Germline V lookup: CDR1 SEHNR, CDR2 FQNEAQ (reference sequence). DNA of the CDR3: TGTGCCAGCAGCGAGGAGGGGCTAGCGAAGTTCACAGATACGCAGTATTTT. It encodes CASSEEGLAKFTDTQYF.

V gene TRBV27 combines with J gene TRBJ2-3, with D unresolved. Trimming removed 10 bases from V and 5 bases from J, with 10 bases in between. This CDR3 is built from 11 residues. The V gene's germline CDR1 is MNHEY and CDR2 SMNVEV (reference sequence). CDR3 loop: CATMLIDTQYF. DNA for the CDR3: TGTGCCACCATGCTTATAGATACGCAGTATTTT.

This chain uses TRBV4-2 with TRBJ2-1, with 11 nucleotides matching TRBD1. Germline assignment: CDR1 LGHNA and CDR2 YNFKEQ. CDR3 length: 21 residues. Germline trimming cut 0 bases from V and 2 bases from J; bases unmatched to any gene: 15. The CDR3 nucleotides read TGTGCCAGCAGCCAAGATGGCCGGACAGGGGGCTTAGGGGGCCCCTACAATGAGCAGTTCTTC. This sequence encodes CASSQDGRTGGLGGPYNEQFF.

CDR3 sequence (DNA): TGCGCCAGCAGCCACCCACCAGGGCGTATGAACACTGAAGCTTTCTTT. Translation gives CASSHPPGRMNTEAFF. This chain links TRBV4-1 with TRBJ1-1; D possibly corresponds to TRBD1 (5 bases). V was shortened by 3 bases and J by 0 bases, with 14 bases between the two germline ends. The CDR3 runs to 16 residues. Germline V CDR1 and CDR2: MGHRA, YSYEKL.